Reported below is one T cell receptor beta chain. This sample was taken from a study of cytomegalovirus exposure and HLA in healthy donors. The study ran its PCR with 60 Vbeta and 13 Jbeta primers. The table came from immunoSEQ multiplex PCR; TCRdb's copy has only in-frame clones and leaves some out. The sample yields approximately 160,000 clones, 64% seen once. CDR1 and CDR2 (germline): SQVTM, ANQGSEA. J gave up 5 bases and V 4 bases, and 9 bases lay outside the gene matches. CDR3 length: 14 residues. The sequencing input was PBMCs. The origin of this receptor is a woman aged 25-40 years in good health and CMV-seropositive. The chain uses TRBV29-1 and TRBJ2-5, with 8 bases aligning to TRBD2. Written as DNA, the CDR3 is TGCAGCGTTGTGGAAGGAGCGGGGGCGGAGACCCAGTACTTC. The encoded protein is CSVVEGAGAETQYF. The whole variable domain, remainder taken from reference TRBV29-1 and TRBJ2-5, is SAVISQKPSRDICQRGTSLTIQCQVDSQVTMMFWYRQQPGQSLTLIATANQGSEATYESGFVIDKFPISRPNLTFSTLTVSNMSPEDSSIYLCSVVEGAGAETQYFGPGTRLLVL.